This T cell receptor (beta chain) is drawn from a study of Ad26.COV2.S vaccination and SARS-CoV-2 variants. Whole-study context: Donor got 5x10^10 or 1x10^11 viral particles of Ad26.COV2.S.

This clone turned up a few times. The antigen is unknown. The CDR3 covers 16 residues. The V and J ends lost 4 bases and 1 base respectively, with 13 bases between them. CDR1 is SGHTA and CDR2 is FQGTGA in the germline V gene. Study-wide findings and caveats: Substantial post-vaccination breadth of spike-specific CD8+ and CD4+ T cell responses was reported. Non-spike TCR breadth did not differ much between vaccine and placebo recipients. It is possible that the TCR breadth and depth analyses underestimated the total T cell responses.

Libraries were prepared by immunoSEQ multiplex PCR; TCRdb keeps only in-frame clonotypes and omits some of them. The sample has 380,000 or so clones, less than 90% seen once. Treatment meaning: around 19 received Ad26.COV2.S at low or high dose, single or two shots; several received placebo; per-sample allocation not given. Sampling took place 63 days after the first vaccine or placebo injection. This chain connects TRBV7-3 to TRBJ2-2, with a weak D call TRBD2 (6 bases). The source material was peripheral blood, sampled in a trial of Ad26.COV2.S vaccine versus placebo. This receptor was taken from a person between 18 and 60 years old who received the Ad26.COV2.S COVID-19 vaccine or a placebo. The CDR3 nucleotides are TGTGCCAGCAGCTCCCCTGGAGGGGTGAACACCGGGGAGCTGTTTTTT. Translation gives CASSSPGGVNTGELFF.